The T cell receptor beta chain under discussion was sequenced for a study of shared clonotypes between healthy human individuals. Broader study findings: The donor pool, a small one, limited the genetic and exposure-history diversity represented. Only blood was sampled, and tissue TCR repertoires likely differ from blood ones.

On this clone: The antigen remains undetermined.

Profiled with immunoSEQ multiplex PCR; TCRdb holds only in-frame clones, not every one. The table includes millions of clones, approximately 95% detected once. After removal of 4 bases from V and 3 bases from J, the junction contained 4 bases not matched to a gene. From germline, CDR1 is MGHRA and CDR2 YSYEKL. The CDR3 has 16 residues. CD45RO-negative cells were positively selected for CCR7, leaving out terminally differentiated effector memory CD45RA+ cells. The donor cohort consisted entirely of Caucasian adults residing in Nashville, Tennessee. The receptor comes from a man younger than 30 in good health. The V gene is TRBV4-1, the J gene TRBJ2-6; 9 bases map to TRBD1. Sequencing used naive CD8+ T cells sorted from blood. The CDR3 reads CASSPGQGGGANVLTF. In nucleotides, the CDR3 is TGCGCCAGCAGCCCGGGACAGGGAGGTGGGGCCAACGTCCTGACTTTC.